This TCR beta chain is from a study of cytomegalovirus exposure and HLA in healthy donors. With 60 Vbeta and 13 Jbeta primers, the PCR was carried out. This table comes from immunoSEQ multiplex PCR, and its TCRdb copy is limited to in-frame clones, with some not included. Found here are around 180,000 clones, roughly 80% of them singletons; the top ten hold 4.5% to 5.5%. CDR1 and CDR2 (germline): MGHDK, SYGVNS. With 4 bases removed from V and 0 bases from J, the gap between germline ends came to 8 bases. The CDR3 covers 14 residues. Each donor was healthy, and each was a bone marrow donor. The TCR sequence derives from a man between 18 and 35 years old in good health and CMV-seronegative. The J gene is TRBJ2-3, the V gene TRBV25-1, with D unclear. Input material: PBMCs. The DNA of the CDR3 is TGTGCCAGCAGTGGTCAGTTTAGCACAGATACGCAGTATTTT. Its protein product is CASSGQFSTDTQYF.